The rows below give T cell receptor beta chains drawn from one sample of a study of regulatory T cells in long-lasting Graves disease. TCRdb used MiXCR to reprocess the multiplex PCR reads, holding one entry per CDR3 protein. The sample holds roughly 560,000 distinct CDR3 sequences, around 11% seen once. Another study also made use of these data, one on T cells in Graves' hyperthyroidism and ophthalmopathy.

Source: peripheral blood mononuclear cells (PBMCs), taken at new diagnosis, from a patient treated with antithyroid drugs. Receptors originate from a woman aged 30 to 39 with Graves disease. The CDR3 runs from the conserved cysteine through the conserved F or W. A D gene is named only where the DNA matches it firmly. Expanded clones are given a class, and other clones once, few, many or no size at all.

d_call: TRBD2
j_call: TRBJ2-1
v_call: TRBV6-2/TRBV6-3
clone_size: NA
cdr3_length: 16
cdr3_aa: CASSYGTSGIYNEQFF
cdr3_nt: TGTGCCAGCAGTTACGGGACTAGCGGGATATACAATGAGCAGTTCTTC

d_call: TRBD2
j_call: TRBJ2-7
v_call: TRBV30
clone_size: NA
cdr3_length: 13
cdr3_aa: CAWSVLAAYEQYF
cdr3_nt: TGTGCCTGGAGTGTACTAGCGGCCTACGAGCAGTACTTC

d_call: TRBD2
j_call: TRBJ2-3
v_call: TRBV20-1
clone_size: NA
cdr3_length: 13
cdr3_aa: CSAGGRTTDTQYF
cdr3_nt: TGCAGTGCGGGCGGGAGGACGACAGATACGCAGTATTTT

d_call: NA
j_call: TRBJ2-7
v_call: TRBV18
clone_size: many
cdr3_length: 13
cdr3_aa: CASSPGTINEQYF
cdr3_nt: TGTGCCAGCTCACCGGGGACAATAAACGAGCAGTACTTC

d_call: TRBD1
j_call: TRBJ1-1
v_call: TRBV20-1
clone_size: NA
cdr3_length: 15
cdr3_aa: CSASATGVRNTEAFF
cdr3_nt: TGCAGTGCTAGTGCGACAGGGGTTAGGAACACTGAAGCTTTCTTT

d_call: NA
j_call: TRBJ2-5
v_call: TRBV6-2/TRBV6-3
clone_size: NA
cdr3_length: 16
cdr3_aa: CASSYSILARVETQYF
cdr3_nt: TGTGCCAGCAGTTACTCCATTCTAGCGAGAGTTGAGACCCAGTACTTC

d_call: NA
j_call: TRBJ1-5
v_call: TRBV7-9
clone_size: once
cdr3_length: 12
cdr3_aa: CASSQDGMPQHF
cdr3_nt: TGTGCCAGCAGCCAAGACGGGATGCCCCAGCATTTT

d_call: NA
j_call: TRBJ2-7
v_call: TRBV19
clone_size: few
cdr3_length: 17
cdr3_aa: CASGTGGLAGGSYEQYF
cdr3_nt: TGTGCCAGTGGGACTGGCGGGCTCGCTGGTGGCTCCTACGAGCAGTACTTC

d_call: NA
j_call: TRBJ2-3
v_call: TRBV5-1
clone_size: NA
cdr3_length: 15
cdr3_aa: CASSFVAHNTDTQYF
cdr3_nt: TGCGCCAGCAGCTTCGTAGCCCATAATACAGATACGCAGTATTTT

d_call: NA
j_call: TRBJ1-3
v_call: TRBV27
clone_size: many
cdr3_length: 15
cdr3_aa: CASSAGHSSGNTIYF
cdr3_nt: TGTGCCAGCAGTGCGGGACACAGCTCTGGAAACACCATATATTTT

d_call: NA
j_call: TRBJ1-3
v_call: TRBV4-3
clone_size: few
cdr3_length: 16
cdr3_aa: CASSQWYGAAGNTIYF
cdr3_nt: TGCGCCAGCAGCCAATGGTACGGGGCCGCCGGAAACACCATATATTTT

d_call: NA
j_call: TRBJ2-1
v_call: TRBV6-2/TRBV6-3
clone_size: few
cdr3_length: 19
cdr3_aa: CASSYLATGTLASYNEQFF
cdr3_nt: TGTGCCAGCAGTTACTTGGCCACCGGGACGCTCGCCTCCTACAATGAGCAGTTCTTC

d_call: NA
j_call: TRBJ2-1
v_call: TRBV27
clone_size: many
cdr3_length: 15
cdr3_aa: CASSLRDAAYNEQFF
cdr3_nt: TGTGCCAGCAGTTTAAGGGACGCTGCATACAATGAGCAGTTCTTC

d_call: TRBD1
j_call: TRBJ2-7
v_call: TRBV5-1
clone_size: few
cdr3_length: 16
cdr3_aa: CASSATPGQINHNPYF
cdr3_nt: TGCGCCAGCAGCGCTACTCCGGGACAGATTAACCATAATCCGTACTTC

d_call: NA
j_call: TRBJ2-1
v_call: TRBV28
clone_size: many
cdr3_length: 14
cdr3_aa: CATSGLLSYNEQFF
cdr3_nt: TGTGCCACCTCCGGACTCCTTAGTTACAATGAGCAGTTCTTC

d_call: TRBD1
j_call: TRBJ1-5
v_call: TRBV28
clone_size: many
cdr3_length: 16
cdr3_aa: CASSLAGTGGYQPQHF
cdr3_nt: TGTGCCAGCAGCCTCGCCGGGACAGGGGGTTACCAGCCCCAGCATTTT

d_call: NA
j_call: TRBJ2-6
v_call: TRBV7-9
clone_size: few
cdr3_length: 19
cdr3_aa: CASSMTLSPPLSGANVLTF
cdr3_nt: TGTGCCAGCAGCATGACTCTTTCACCCCCCCTCTCTGGGGCCAACGTCCTGACTTTC

d_call: NA
j_call: TRBJ1-2
v_call: TRBV6-1
clone_size: many
cdr3_length: 15
cdr3_aa: CASRSKGSANYGYTF
cdr3_nt: TGTGCCAGCAGAAGCAAGGGGTCAGCTAACTATGGCTACACCTTC